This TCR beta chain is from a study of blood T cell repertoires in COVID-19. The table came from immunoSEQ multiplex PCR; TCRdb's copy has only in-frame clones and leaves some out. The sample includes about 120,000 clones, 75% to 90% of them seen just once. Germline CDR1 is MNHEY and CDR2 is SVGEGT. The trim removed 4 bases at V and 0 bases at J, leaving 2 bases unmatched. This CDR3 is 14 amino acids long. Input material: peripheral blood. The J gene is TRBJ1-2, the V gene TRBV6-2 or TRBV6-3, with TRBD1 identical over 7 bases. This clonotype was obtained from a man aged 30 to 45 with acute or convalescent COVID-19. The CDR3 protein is CASSFGTANYGYTF. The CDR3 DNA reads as TGTGCCAGCAGTTTCGGGACAGCTAACTATGGCTACACCTTC.